These 17 T cell receptor beta chains originate from one sample sequenced in a study of blood T cell repertoires in COVID-19. TCRdb's copy holds only in-frame clones and misses some; the assay was immunoSEQ multiplex PCR. The sample holds 95,000 to 150,000 clones, around 91% seen once. The sample consisted of peripheral blood. Receptors were obtained from a woman aged 60-75 years with COVID-19, enrolled during active disease.

The chain's CDR3 is CASSPAGETKNIQYF. The CDR3 bases are TGTGCCAGCAGCCCGGCGGGGGAAACCAAAAACATTCAGTACTTC. This chain joins TRBV7-3 and TRBJ2-4; TRBD2 agrees at 7 bases. CDR1 is SGHTA and CDR2 is FQGTGA in the germline V gene. Germline trimming cut 5 bases from V and 2 bases from J; bases unmatched to any gene: 6. CDR3 length: 15 amino acids.

The sample holds a few counts of this clone. The chain couples TRBV29-1 to TRBJ1-1; the match to TRBD1 covers 8 bases. The CDR3 loop spans 13 amino acids. The germline V gene encodes CDR1 SQVTM and CDR2 ANQGSEA. Trimming at V came to 7 bases and at J to 3 bases, leaving 7 bases not matched to a gene. This chain's CDR3 is CSGRQGMDTEAFF. CDR3 coding DNA: TGCAGCGGTCGACAGGGGATGGACACTGAAGCTTTCTTT.

In nucleotides, the CDR3 is TGTGCCAGCAGCTTAGGGACAGGGGGCGCCCCGAGGACTGAAGCTTTCTTT. Protein sequence: CASSLGTGGAPRTEAFF. This sequence joins TRBV3-1 (or the pseudogene TRBV3-2) and TRBJ1-1, with 12 bases lining up with TRBD1. V lost 5 bases, J lost 5 bases, and 12 bases stayed unmatched. Germline V gives CDR1 LGHDT, CDR2 YNNKEL (reference sequence). The CDR3 covers 17 residues.

This chain joins TRBV11-2 and TRBJ2-5, with D perhaps matching TRBD1 (7 bases). Trimming removed 5 bases from V and 5 bases from J, with 15 bases in between. The CDR3 totals 14 residues. The germline gives CDR1 SGHAT, CDR2 FQNNGV. CDR3 coding DNA: TGTGCCAGCAGCCCAGGGGGAGGAGGGGAGACCCAGTACTTC. It encodes CASSPGGGGETQYF. Full variable domain (rest looked up from reference TRBV11-2 and TRBJ2-5): EAGVAQSPRYKIIEKRQSVAFWCNPISGHATLYWYQQILGQGPKLLIQFQNNGVVDDSQLPKDRFSAERLKGVDSTLKIQPAKLEDSAVYLCASSPGGGGETQYFGPGTRLLVL.

The chain links TRBV19 to TRBJ1-2, with 9 bases identical to TRBD1. Trimming at V came to 3 bases and at J to 5 bases, leaving 10 bases not matched to a gene. The CDR3 runs to 16 residues. The germline CDR1 and CDR2 sequences are LNHDA and SQIVND (reference sequence). The CDR3 spells CASSIGGDRAYYGYTF. The DNA for the CDR3 is TGTGCCAGTAGTATTGGGGGGGACAGGGCCTATTATGGCTACACCTTC.

About this clone itself: Distinct nucleotide sequences in the sample also encode this CDR3. The rearrangement joins TRBV15 to TRBJ2-7; 9 bases are a match to TRBD1. After removal of 3 bases from V and 3 bases from J, the junction contained 0 bases not matched to a gene. The length of the CDR3 is 13 residues. Germline V gives CDR1 LNHNV, CDR2 YYDKDF (reference sequence). For the CDR3, the DNA is TGTGCCACCAGCAGGGACAGGGGCTACGAGCAGTACTTC. Translating gives CATSRDRGYEQYF.

This clone was observed a single time. CDR3 nucleotides: TGTGCCAGTAGTATGATGACAGCTATCCTCGTATATAGCAATCAGCCCCAGCATTTT. This sequence encodes CASSMMTAILVYSNQPQHF. The chain carries TRBV19 and TRBJ1-5, with D possibly matching TRBD1 (5 bases). V lost 3 bases and J lost 0, with 21 bases in between. The germline gives CDR1 LNHDA, CDR2 SQIVND (reference sequence). The length of the CDR3 is 19 residues.

V is TRBV10-2 and J is TRBJ2-7; 11 bases are shared with TRBD1. The V and J ends lost 4 bases and 5 bases, in that order; junction bases with no gene match: 7. The length of the CDR3 is 15 residues. Germline V CDR1 and CDR2: WSHSY, SAAADI. CDR3 sequence (DNA): TGCGCCAGCAGTGTCCCCGGGACAGGGGGTAACGAGCAGTACTTC. The encoded protein is CASSVPGTGGNEQYF.

The J gene is TRBJ2-7, the V gene TRBV3-1 (or the pseudogene TRBV3-2); the match to TRBD1 covers 12 bases. Germline CDR1 and CDR2: LGHDT and YNNKEL (reference sequence). V was clipped by 3 bases and J by 7 bases; unmatched bases: 7. CDR3 size: 15 residues. CDR3 amino acids: CASSQGWDRGQEQYF. CDR3 nucleotide sequence: TGTGCCAGCAGCCAGGGGTGGGACAGGGGGCAGGAGCAGTACTTC.

The V gene is TRBV23-1, the J gene TRBJ2-7; 7 nucleotides align to TRBD1. TRBV23-1 is marked as an open reading frame, function uncertain. The CDR3 spans 12 residues. The trim removed 11 bases at V and 2 bases at J, leaving 6 bases unmatched. CDR3 protein: CAGRDSAYEQYF. Written as DNA, the CDR3 is TGCGCCGGAAGGGACAGTGCCTACGAGCAGTACTTC.

The chain is built from TRBV5-1 and TRBJ1-6, with D perhaps TRBD1 (5 bases). This CDR3 region has 16 residues. The germline V gene encodes CDR1 SGHRS and CDR2 YFSETQ. Trimming shortened V by 0 bases and J by 9 bases, and 16 bases separated the two germline ends. CDR3 protein: CASSLEGSNRRSPLHF. The CDR3 nucleotides are TGCGCCAGCAGCTTGGAGGGGTCTAACCGACGTTCACCCCTCCACTTT.

The chain carries TRBV2 and TRBJ1-4, with D possibly being TRBD1 (6 bases). The CDR3 sequence is 14 residues long. V lost 9 bases and J 0 bases, leaving 11 bases between the germline ends. The germline gives CDR1 SNHLY, CDR2 FYNNEI. The CDR3 loop reads CASNRVTTNEKLFF. The CDR3 DNA is TGTGCCAGTAACAGGGTTACAACTAATGAAAAACTGTTTTTT.

The chain recombines TRBV7-2 with TRBJ2-5, with D perhaps TRBD2 (7 bases). This CDR3 has 14 residues. The germline V gene has CDR1 SGHTA and CDR2 FQGNSA. Trimming stripped 0 bases from V and 4 bases from J, with 9 bases between. The CDR3 DNA reads as TGTGCCAGCAGCTTAGCGGGGGGGCGAGAGACCCAGTACTTC. It is translated as CASSLAGGRETQYF.

The V gene is TRBV30, the J gene TRBJ2-3; the D gene is possibly TRBD2 (5 bases). The CDR3 covers 13 residues. Between the trimmed V and J ends, which lost 5 bases and 0 bases, there was a span of 9 bases. Per germline, CDR1 GTSNPN and CDR2 SVGIG (reference sequence). The CDR3: CAWGEKSTDTQYF. CDR3 DNA: TGTGCCTGGGGGGAGAAGAGCACAGATACGCAGTATTTT.

This sequence joins TRBV19 and TRBJ2-1, with a tentative D call TRBD1 (5 bases). The V and J ends lost 0 bases and 9 bases respectively, with 21 bases between them. This CDR3 has 17 amino acids. Germline V gives CDR1 LNHDA, CDR2 SQIVND (reference sequence). CDR3 protein: CASSIDLMDLPRGEQFF. CDR3 DNA: TGTGCCAGTAGTATAGACCTAATGGACCTGCCTAGGGGTGAGCAGTTCTTC.

V gene TRBV19 combines with J gene TRBJ1-1, with a possible D match to TRBD1 (5 bases). Germline V gives CDR1 LNHDA, CDR2 SQIVND (reference sequence). V shed 5 bases and J shed 3 bases, with 13 bases lying between them. The CDR3 consists of 14 residues. The CDR3 spells CASSYGAADTEAFF. The CDR3 DNA reads TGTGCCAGTAGTTATGGGGCCGCGGACACTGAAGCTTTCTTT.

V and J are TRBV5-1 and TRBJ1-1; no clear D. The CDR3 extends over 14 amino acids. Looked up from germline, CDR1 is SGHRS and CDR2 is YFSETQ. Trimming cost V 3 bases and J 1 base, with 10 bases left between them. The CDR3 sequence is CASSYRGENTEAFF. The CDR3 DNA sequence: TGCGCCAGCAGCTATCGGGGAGAGAACACTGAAGCTTTCTTT.